These T cell receptor beta chains were read from a single sample in a study of blood T cell repertoires in COVID-19. The table came from immunoSEQ multiplex PCR; TCRdb's copy has only in-frame clones and leaves some out. The data show about 250,000 clones, about 79% seen once. The sample consisted of peripheral blood. These receptor sequences come from an elderly man with acute or convalescent COVID-19. Both conserved end residues are part of each CDR3. D genes are given only for firm matches. Rows give clone size only sometimes, using once, few, many, or a class for an expanded clone.

J	D	size	V	DNA	CDR3
TRBJ2-7	TRBD1	.	TRBV30	TGTGCCTGGAGTACGAGGACAGGGGTTACCTACGAGCAGTACTTC	CAWSTRTGVTYEQYF
TRBJ1-2	.	.	TRBV5-1	TGCGCCAGCAGCTTGACCCACACAGGGTTCTATGGCTACACCTTC	CASSLTHTGFYGYTF
TRBJ2-7	.	.	TRBV6-5	TGTGCCAGCACCCTAGGGGGACATTCCTACGAGCAGTACTTC	CASTLGGHSYEQYF
TRBJ2-3	.	.	TRBV5-8	TGTGCCTGGAAGGGGCTAGCGCGGGCAGATACGCAGTATTTT	CAWKGLARADTQYF
TRBJ1-1	.	.	TRBV5-1	TGCGCCAGCAGCTTGGAACAGAGTACTGAAGCTTTCTTT	CASSLEQSTEAFF
TRBJ1-6	.	.	TRBV19	TGTGCCAGCTCCGCGAGGGGGGGAGGAGGATCACCCCTCCACTTT	CASSARGGGGSPLHF
TRBJ1-1	.	.	TRBV18	TGTGCCAGCTCGGACAGCATGAACACTGAAGCTTTCTTT	CASSDSMNTEAFF
TRBJ2-7	TRBD2	once	TRBV4-1	TGCGCCAGCAGCCCGGCGACTAGCGGGAGTAGAGACGAGCAGTACTTC	CASSPATSGSRDEQYF
TRBJ1-2	TRBD1	.	TRBV7-9	TGTGCCAGCAGCTTACAGGGGGCGAACTATGGCTACACCTTC	CASSLQGANYGYTF
TRBJ2-1	.	.	TRBV7-2	TGTGCCAGCAGGGCAGGGCTCTCCTACAATGAGCAGTTCTTC	CASRAGLSYNEQFF
TRBJ2-7	.	.	TRBV6-2/TRBV6-3	TGTGCCAGCAGTTACCGACACGAAGGCGAGCAGTACTTC	CASSYRHEGEQYF
TRBJ1-1	.	.	TRBV9	TGTGCCAGCAGCGTAGGGGACACAACTGAAGCTTTCTTT	CASSVGDTTEAFF
TRBJ1-5	.	.	TRBV2	TGTGCCAGCAGTGTTCAGGGGATCATGCAGCCCCAGCATTTT	CASSVQGIMQPQHF
TRBJ2-1	.	.	TRBV29-1	TGCAGCGTTGAGGGCGGGAGCGACAGGAGCTCCTACAATGAGCAGTTCTTC	CSVEGGSDRSSYNEQFF
TRBJ2-1	TRBD2	.	TRBV12-5	TGTGCTAGTGGTTTACCGGAGGCGGGAGTTAATGAGCAGTTCTTC	CASGLPEAGVNEQFF
TRBJ2-7	.	once	TRBV27	TGTGCCAGCAGTTTTCCAGGGGGGAGGGAGCAGTACTTC	CASSFPGGREQYF
TRBJ2-7	.	.	TRBV10-1	TGCGCCAGCAGTGTGGGTCGTGGGGGGTCGCTTTCCTACGAGCAGTACTTC	CASSVGRGGSLSYEQYF
TRBJ1-4	TRBD1	.	TRBV7-6	TGTGCCAGCAGCTTACTTCCGACAGGGACCTCTAATGAAAAACTGTTTTTT	CASSLLPTGTSNEKLFF
TRBJ2-5	.	once	TRBV13	TGTGCCAGCACCTCATTAGCGGAGACCCAGTACTTC	CASTSLAETQYF
TRBJ1-1	.	.	TRBV5-6	TGTGCCAGCAGCCCGCGGGGGGGAATAACTGAAGCTTTCTTT	CASSPRGGITEAFF
TRBJ2-3	.	.	TRBV5-1	TGCGCCAGCTGTCAAGGAGGGGCGCGAGATACGCAGTATTTT	CASCQGGARDTQYF
TRBJ2-1	TRBD2	.	TRBV19	TGTGCCAGTAGTATGCCGGCGGGAGGGCCTAATGAGCAGTTCTTC	CASSMPAGGPNEQFF
TRBJ1-2	TRBD1	.	TRBV19	TGTGCCAGTAGTATAGCTGCACAGGGGGCGGGAGGCTACACCTTC	CASSIAAQGAGGYTF
TRBJ2-7	.	.	TRBV7-9	TGTGCCAGCAGCTTAGTCTACATGGGGAGCTCCTACGAGCAGTACTTC	CASSLVYMGSSYEQYF
TRBJ1-2	TRBD1	.	TRBV5-1	TGCGCCAGCAGCACCATGGACAGGGTTTATGGCTACACCTTC	CASSTMDRVYGYTF
TRBJ1-5	.	.	TRBV6-5	TGTGCCAGCAGTTCATATCCAGCGGAGCCCCAGCATTTT	CASSSYPAEPQHF
TRBJ2-1	TRBD1	.	TRBV3-1/TRBV3-2	TGTGCCAGCAGCCACGAAAGGGGGCTTAGCTCCTACAATGAGCAGTTCTTC	CASSHERGLSSYNEQFF
TRBJ1-2	.	.	TRBV6-5	TGTGCCAGCCTTTTATCCCGGGACTCTCTTAACGGCTACACCTTC	CASLLSRDSLNGYTF
TRBJ2-3	.	.	TRBV30	TGTGCCTGGGGGACTGTTTCTAGCACAGATACGCAGTATTTT	CAWGTVSSTDTQYF
TRBJ2-7	TRBD2	.	TRBV2	TGTGCCAGCAAATACGCTAGCGGGACCTACGAGCAGTACTTC	CASKYASGTYEQYF
TRBJ1-1	TRBD1	.	TRBV5-1	TGCGCCAGCACCTCGCAGGACAGGGAGAGCACTGAAGCTTTCTTT	CASTSQDRESTEAFF
TRBJ2-7	.	.	TRBV19	TGTGCCAGTAGACGGACAGCTTTTTCCTACGAGCAGTACTTC	CASRRTAFSYEQYF
TRBJ2-7	.	few	TRBV11-2	TGTGCCAGCAGCAGCTGGGAGCGGAAGGCCTACGAGCAGTACTTC	CASSSWERKAYEQYF
TRBJ2-7	.	.	TRBV18	TGTGCCAGCTCACCACCAAAGAGCGGCGTCAGTACCTACGAGCAGTACTTC	CASSPPKSGVSTYEQYF
TRBJ1-1	.	.	TRBV6-5	TGTGCCAGCAGTTACTCGAAAGCTGGGGCATACACTGAAGCTTTCTTT	CASSYSKAGAYTEAFF
TRBJ1-5	.	.	TRBV5-1	TGCGCCAGCAGCGCCGACAGTGGCAATCAGCCCCAGCATTTT	CASSADSGNQPQHF
TRBJ2-2	TRBD2	.	TRBV7-8	TGTGCCAGCAGCCGAGGGAGGGTGTGGAGCACCGGGGAGCTGTTTTTT	CASSRGRVWSTGELFF
TRBJ2-3	TRBD2	.	TRBV5-4	TGTGCCAGCAGCTCGACTAGCGGGGGAACGGATACGCAGTATTTT	CASSSTSGGTDTQYF
TRBJ2-5	TRBD2	.	TRBV25-1	TGTGCCAGCAGTGGTTTCCGGACTAGCGGGAAAGAGACCCAGTACTTC	CASSGFRTSGKETQYF
TRBJ1-1	TRBD1	.	TRBV29-1	TGCAGCGTCGAGGGACAGGGGAGTACTGAAGCTTTCTTT	CSVEGQGSTEAFF
TRBJ2-5	TRBD1	.	TRBV7-9	TGTGCCAGCAGCTTTCGAAGGGGGCCACTTCAAGAGACCCAGTACTTC	CASSFRRGPLQETQYF
TRBJ2-7	TRBD2	.	TRBV4-2	TGTGCCAGCAGCCAATTACTTACTAGCGGGAGTTTCGACGAGCAGTACTTC	CASSQLLTSGSFDEQYF
TRBJ2-3	.	.	TRBV7-9	TGTGCCAGCAGCTTAGGTACAGGGATGGTGACAGATACGCAGTATTTT	CASSLGTGMVTDTQYF
TRBJ1-4	TRBD1	.	TRBV5-1	TGCGCCAGCAGCTCGGGACAGGGGGCGCTTGGTAATGAAAAACTGTTTTTT	CASSSGQGALGNEKLFF
TRBJ2-7	.	.	TRBV2	TGTGCCAGCAGTGAGCGGGGGCGCGAGCAGTACTTC	CASSERGREQYF
TRBJ1-2	.	.	TRBV18	TGTGCCAGCTCACCGCGTTCCTTACAGGAGAGCTACACCTTC	CASSPRSLQESYTF
TRBJ2-1	TRBD1	.	TRBV6-6	TGTGCCAGCAGGGGCCTGGACAGGGGGCGGCAGTTCTTC	CASRGLDRGRQFF
TRBJ1-4	TRBD1	.	TRBV18	TGTGCCAGCTCATCTTTTACCGGGACAGGGGAAGAAAAACTGTTTTTT	CASSSFTGTGEEKLFF
TRBJ1-2	.	.	TRBV4-1	TGCGCCAGCAGCAGAGCTCCCCAGGAAGGGGAGGGTGGCTACACCTTC	CASSRAPQEGEGGYTF
TRBJ1-3	.	.	TRBV18	TGTGCCAGCTCGGGCCGAAAGTTAAACTCTGGAAACACCATATATTTT	CASSGRKLNSGNTIYF
TRBJ1-5	.	.	TRBV12-3/TRBV12-4	TGTGCCAGCACCCGGGGGGGCAATCAGCCCCAGCATTTT	CASTRGGNQPQHF
TRBJ1-2	.	.	TRBV7-2	TGTGCCAGCAGCTTAGCGGCGGGGGTTCAGGGCTACACCTTC	CASSLAAGVQGYTF
TRBJ2-3	TRBD1	.	TRBV29-1	TGCAGCGTTGAAGGCCCTGGGACAGCCACAGATACGCAGTATTTT	CSVEGPGTATDTQYF